The 23 T cell receptor beta chains reported below all come from one sample, sequenced in a study of blood T cell repertoires in COVID-19. The assay was immunoSEQ multiplex PCR, and TCRdb's table has in-frame clones only and misses some. The sample contains some 70,000 clones, around 86% of which appear only once. The sample consisted of peripheral blood. These receptors all stem from a woman aged 60-70 years with acute or convalescent COVID-19.

The chain uses TRBV27 and TRBJ1-1; 10 nucleotides line up with TRBD1. CDR1 MNHEY and CDR2 SMNVEV come from the germline V gene (reference sequence). CDR3 size: 14 residues. V lost 5 bases to trimming and J lost 7 bases; unmatched junction nucleotides: 7. CDR3 DNA sequence: TGTGCCAGCAGTCCCCGGGACAGGGGTAATGAAGCTTTCTTT. It is translated as CASSPRDRGNEAFF.

The chain joins TRBV9 to TRBJ2-1, with D possibly being TRBD2 (6 bases). The CDR3 contains 12 residues. Trimming removed 6 bases from V and 8 bases from J, with 12 bases in between. Germline V gene data show CDR1 as SGDLS and CDR2 as YYNGEE. CDR3 in DNA: TGTGCCAGCAAGCGGGTCACTGATGAGCAGTTCTTC. It is translated as CASKRVTDEQFF.

In this sample, this clone turned up once. The rearrangement joins TRBV6-5 to TRBJ1-2; the D gene is possibly TRBD1 (6 bases). The V end was cut by 8 bases, the J end by 8 bases, with 18 bases between. The CDR3 consists of 13 residues. Germline V lookup: CDR1 MNHEY, CDR2 SVGAGI. The DNA of the CDR3 is TGTGCCAGCCGACCCGTGGGGGGGGGCGGCTACACCTTC. It encodes CASRPVGGGGYTF.

This chain uses TRBV18 with TRBJ2-4; 9 nucleotides line up with TRBD2. This CDR3 has 14 residues. In germline, CDR1 is KGHSH, CDR2 LQKENI. Germline trimming cut 3 bases from V and 7 bases from J; bases unmatched to any gene: 4. The CDR3 reads CASSPVAGVNIQYF. The CDR3 DNA follows: TGTGCCAGCTCACCCGTAGCGGGAGTTAACATTCAGTACTTC. Based on the CDR3 plus reference TRBV18 and TRBJ2-4, the full variable domain is NAGVMQNPRHLVRRRGQEARLRCSPMKGHSHVYWYRQLPEEGLKFMVYLQKENIIDESGMPKERFSAEFPKEGPSILRIQQVVRGDSAAYFCASSPVAGVNIQYFGAGTRLSVL.

J is TRBJ1-1 and V is TRBV11-2; D gene ambiguous. Germline CDR1 and CDR2: SGHAT and FQNNGV. The CDR3 contains 13 residues. V lost 4 bases and J lost 5, with 11 bases in between. CDR3 in amino acids: CASSSRGRTEAFF. CDR3 in DNA: TGTGCCAGCAGCTCGAGAGGGAGGACTGAAGCTTTCTTT.

CDR3 nucleotide sequence: TGCAGCGTTGGAAACCTGGGACAGGTCTCCGGCTACACCTTC. The encoded protein is CSVGNLGQVSGYTF. The chain recombines TRBV29-1 with TRBJ1-2; TRBD1 agrees at 8 bases. This CDR3 has 14 residues. Looked up from germline, CDR1 is SQVTM and CDR2 is ANQGSEA. J lost 8 bases, V lost 4 bases, and 12 bases had no gene match.

The rearrangement uses TRBV9 and TRBJ1-4; TRBD1 agrees at 8 bases. Per the germline V gene, CDR1 is SGDLS and CDR2 is YYNGEE. The CDR3 is 15 residues long. V lost 7 bases and J lost 8; bases outside the gene matches: 13. The DNA of the CDR3 is TGTGCCAGCTCTCCTCGGGCAGGGGGCAAGGAAAAACTGTTTTTT. As protein: CASSPRAGGKEKLFF.

The chain's CDR3 is CSVRTGPTGELFF. The CDR3 nucleotides read TGCAGCGTTCGGACAGGGCCCACCGGGGAGCTGTTTTTT. The V call is TRBV29-1, the J call TRBJ2-2, with 8 bases identical to TRBD1. Germline CDR1 reads SQVTM; CDR2 reads ANQGSEA. The CDR3 is made up of 13 amino acids. The V segment lost 5 bases and the J segment 4 bases; nucleotides outside the gene matches: 3.

CDR3 protein: CASSQVRGRSDTQYF. The CDR3 DNA reads as TGTGCCAGCAGCCAAGTCAGGGGACGCTCAGATACGCAGTATTTT. The rearrangement links TRBV4-2 to TRBJ2-3, with D maybe TRBD1 (6 bases). The CDR3 loop spans 15 amino acids. The germline V gene encodes CDR1 LGHNA and CDR2 YNFKEQ. The V end was cut by 1 base, the J end by 4 bases, with 12 bases between.

The J gene is TRBJ1-4, the V gene TRBV15, with 10 bases fitting TRBD1. The CDR3 is 17 residues long. J lost 8 bases, V lost 5 bases, and 14 bases had no gene match. Germline V gene data show CDR1 as LNHNV and CDR2 as YYDKDF (reference sequence). In DNA form, the CDR3 reads TGTGCCACCAGCGGACCGGGACAGGGGATTTCTCGGGAAAAACTGTTTTTT. Translating it yields CATSGPGQGISREKLFF. The full variable domain, rest sourced from reference TRBV15 and TRBJ1-4, is DAMVIQNPRYQVTQFGKPVTLSCSQTLNHNVMYWYQQKSSQAPKLLFHYYDKDFNNEADTPDNFQSRRPNTSFCFLDIRSPGLGDTAMYLCATSGPGQGISREKLFFGSGTQLSVL.

The rearrangement uses TRBV19 and TRBJ2-1; 11 nucleotides agree with TRBD2. V lost 3 bases, J lost 0 bases, and 13 bases stayed unmatched. The germline V gene encodes CDR1 LNHDA and CDR2 SQIVND (reference sequence). This CDR3 is 20 amino acids long. The CDR3 spells CASSILGLADQIYSYNEQFF. The CDR3 region has the DNA TGTGCCAGTAGTATTTTGGGACTAGCGGATCAGATTTACTCCTACAATGAGCAGTTCTTC. Drawing the rest from reference TRBV19 and TRBJ2-1, the complete variable domain is DGGITQSPKYLFRKEGQNVTLSCEQNLNHDAMYWYRQDPGQGLRLIYYSQIVNDFQKGDIAEGYSVSREKKESFPLTVTSAQKNPTAFYLCASSILGLADQIYSYNEQFFGPGTRLTVL.

The rearrangement links TRBV7-2 to TRBJ2-1, with 8 nucleotides matching TRBD2. From germline, CDR1 is SGHTA and CDR2 FQGNSA. This CDR3 is built from 13 residues. Losses at the gene ends were 5 bases for V and 9 bases for J; bases not matched to a gene: 6. CDR3 sequence: CASSPQREREQFF. The CDR3 bases are TGTGCCAGCAGCCCACAGCGGGAGCGTGAGCAGTTCTTC.

The genes are TRBV10-3 and TRBJ2-1, with TRBD1 matching over 8 bases. V was pared by 5 bases and J by 6 bases, with 9 bases of the junction left unmatched. This CDR3 comprises 15 residues. CDR1 and CDR2 (germline): ENHRY, SYGVKD. CDR3 amino acids: CAISPLDRGGNEQFF. CDR3 DNA: TGTGCCATCAGTCCTCTTGACAGGGGAGGCAATGAGCAGTTCTTC.

DNA of the CDR3: TGTGCCAGCAGCTCCCAGGGGAGGGTTGGCGAAAAACTGTTTTTT. Its protein product is CASSSQGRVGEKLFF. The genes are TRBV2 and TRBJ1-4; tentatively, D is TRBD1 (6 bases). Trimming took off 6 bases at V and 8 bases at J, with 19 bases between the two ends. The germline CDR1 and CDR2 sequences are SNHLY and FYNNEI. The CDR3 runs 15 residues. Variable domain in full (rest from reference TRBV2 and TRBJ1-4): EPEVTQTPSHQVTQMGQEVILRCVPISNHLYFYWYRQILGQKVEFLVSFYNNEISEKSEIFDDQFSVERPDGSNFTLKIRSTKLEDSAMYFCASSSQGRVGEKLFFGSGTQLSVL.

The chain recombines TRBV9 with TRBJ1-3; D is ambiguous. CDR1 is SGDLS, CDR2 YYNGEE, per germline. The V end was cut by 0 bases, the J end by 0 bases, with 13 bases between. There are 17 residues in the CDR3. This CDR3 reads CASSVAAGGVSGNTIYF. The DNA for the CDR3 is TGTGCCAGCAGCGTAGCTGCAGGAGGTGTCTCTGGAAACACCATATATTTT.

This chain connects TRBV6-2 or TRBV6-3 to TRBJ1-2; D is possibly TRBD1 (5 bases). The CDR3 is 12 amino acids. Germline CDR1 and CDR2: MNHEY and SVGEGT. V was cut by 5 bases and J by 8 bases, with 12 bases left in between. Written as DNA, the CDR3 is TGTGCCAGCAGTAACCCAACAGGAGGCTACACCTTC. Its translation is CASSNPTGGYTF.

The rearrangement joins TRBV14 to TRBJ1-2, with a tentative D call TRBD1 (6 bases). CDR3 size: 14 residues. Trimming pared 1 base from V and 4 bases from J, leaving 10 bases between. CDR1 SGHDN and CDR2 FVKESK come from the germline V gene. The chain's CDR3 is CASSQVTGTYGYTF. The CDR3 bases are TGTGCCAGCAGCCAAGTTACAGGGACCTATGGCTACACCTTC.

This chain joins TRBV19 and TRBJ1-5; D not certain. Deletions cut 5 bases from V and 1 base from J, with 9 bases between. Germline values: CDR1 LNHDA, CDR2 SQIVND (reference sequence). This CDR3 is built from 14 residues. The CDR3: CASSAGGSNQPQHF. CDR3 bases: TGTGCCAGTAGTGCAGGAGGGAGCAATCAGCCCCAGCATTTT.

V usage is TRBV20-1 and J usage is TRBJ1-1; D is possibly TRBD1 (5 bases). V was trimmed by 6 bases and J by 8 bases, leaving 22 bases between them. CDR1 is DFQATT, CDR2 SNEGSKA, per germline (reference sequence). The CDR3 has 14 residues. CDR3 residues: CSASYGTTNREAFF. The CDR3 coding sequence is TGCAGTGCAAGTTACGGGACTACCAATCGGGAAGCTTTCTTT.

This clone has just a few counts. The chain couples TRBV12-3 or TRBV12-4 to TRBJ1-1; maybe TRBD1 (5 bases). This CDR3 spans 13 amino acids. The V gene lost 7 bases and the J gene lost 1 base, with 10 bases spanning the gap. CDR3 in DNA: TGTGCCAGCACCATCGACAGGAACACTGAAGCTTTCTTT. This gives the protein CASTIDRNTEAFF.

The chain employs TRBV27 and TRBJ2-1, with D maybe TRBD1 (7 bases). The CDR3 totals 19 residues. CDR1 and CDR2 from the germline V gene are MNHEY and SMNVEV (reference sequence). The ends were cut back, 2 bases at V and 1 base at J, with 21 bases in the middle. CDR3 DNA: TGTGCCAGCAGTTTAACGAGGGGGCAGGGCGGGATATCCTACAATGAGCAGTTCTTC. Encoded protein: CASSLTRGQGGISYNEQFF.

The chain carries TRBV3-1 (or the pseudogene TRBV3-2) and TRBJ1-6; D is ambiguous. With 0 bases removed from V and 7 bases from J, the gap between germline ends came to 7 bases. There are 14 residues in the CDR3. Germline-derived CDR1 and CDR2 are LGHDT and YNNKEL (reference sequence). The CDR3: CASSQDQQNSPLHF. The CDR3, as DNA: TGTGCCAGCAGCCAAGATCAACAGAATTCACCCCTCCACTTT.

This sequence joins TRBV4-2 and TRBJ2-7, with 9 bases that match TRBD2. Looked up from germline, CDR1 is LGHNA and CDR2 is YNFKEQ. V lost 1 base and J lost 4; bases outside the gene matches: 14. The CDR3 extends over 18 amino acids. The CDR3 spells CASSQVRGGAGGLYEQYF. The CDR3 DNA sequence: TGTGCCAGCAGCCAAGTGCGGGGGGGAGCGGGAGGTTTGTACGAGCAGTACTTC.